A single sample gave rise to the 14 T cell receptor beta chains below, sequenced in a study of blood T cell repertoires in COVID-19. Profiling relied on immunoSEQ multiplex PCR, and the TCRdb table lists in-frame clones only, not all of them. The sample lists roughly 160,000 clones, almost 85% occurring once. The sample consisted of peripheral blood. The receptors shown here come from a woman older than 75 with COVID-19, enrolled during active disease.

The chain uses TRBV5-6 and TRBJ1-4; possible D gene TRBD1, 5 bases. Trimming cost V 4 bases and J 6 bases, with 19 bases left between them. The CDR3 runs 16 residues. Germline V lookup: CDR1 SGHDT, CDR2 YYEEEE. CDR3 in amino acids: CASSRPGAYTDEKLFF. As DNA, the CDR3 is TGTGCCAGCAGCCGACCTGGGGCGTACACGGATGAAAAACTGTTTTTT.

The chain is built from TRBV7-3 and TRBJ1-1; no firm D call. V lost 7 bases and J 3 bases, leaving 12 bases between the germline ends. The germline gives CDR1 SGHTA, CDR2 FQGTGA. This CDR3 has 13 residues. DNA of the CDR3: TGTGCCAGCACGGTTCATCCGGACACTGAAGCTTTCTTT. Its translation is CASTVHPDTEAFF.

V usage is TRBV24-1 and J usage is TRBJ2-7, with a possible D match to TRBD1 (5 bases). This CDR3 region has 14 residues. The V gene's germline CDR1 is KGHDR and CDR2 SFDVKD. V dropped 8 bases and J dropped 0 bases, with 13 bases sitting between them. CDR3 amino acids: CATIPGPSSYEQYF. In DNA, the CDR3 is TGTGCCACCATTCCAGGGCCCTCCTCCTACGAGCAGTACTTC.

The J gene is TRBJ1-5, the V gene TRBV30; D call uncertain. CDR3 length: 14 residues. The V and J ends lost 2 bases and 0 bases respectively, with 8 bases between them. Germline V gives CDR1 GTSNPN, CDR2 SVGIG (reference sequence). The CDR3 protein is CAWSPGYSNQPQHF. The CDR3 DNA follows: TGTGCCTGGAGTCCGGGATATAGCAATCAGCCCCAGCATTTT.

The CDR3 loop is CASSLGLAGAYNEQFF. CDR3 bases: TGTGCCAGCAGCCTGGGACTAGCGGGGGCCTACAATGAGCAGTTCTTC. The rearrangement links TRBV5-4 to TRBJ2-1; TRBD2 matches at 14 bases. This CDR3 has 16 amino acids. The germline V gene encodes CDR1 SGHNT and CDR2 YYREEE (reference sequence). Trimming cost V 4 bases and J 2 bases; bases outside gene matches: 2.

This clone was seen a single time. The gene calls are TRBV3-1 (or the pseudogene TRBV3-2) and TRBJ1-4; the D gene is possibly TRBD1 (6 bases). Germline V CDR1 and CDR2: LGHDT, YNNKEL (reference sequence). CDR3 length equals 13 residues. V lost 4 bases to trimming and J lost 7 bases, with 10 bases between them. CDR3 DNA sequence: TGTGCCAGCAGCCTTATGACAGGTGAAAAACTGTTTTTT. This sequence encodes CASSLMTGEKLFF.

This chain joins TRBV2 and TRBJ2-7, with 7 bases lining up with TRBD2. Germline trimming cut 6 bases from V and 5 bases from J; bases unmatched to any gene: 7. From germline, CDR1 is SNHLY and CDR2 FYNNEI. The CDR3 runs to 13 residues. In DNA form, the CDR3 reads TGTGCCAGCAGCACCCAGGGACTAAACGAGCAGTACTTC. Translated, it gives CASSTQGLNEQYF.

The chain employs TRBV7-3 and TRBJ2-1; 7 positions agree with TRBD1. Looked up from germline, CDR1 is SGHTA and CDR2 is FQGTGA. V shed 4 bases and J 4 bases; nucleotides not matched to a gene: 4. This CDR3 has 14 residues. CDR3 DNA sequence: TGTGCCAGCAGCTCCGGACAGGATTACAATGAGCAGTTCTTC. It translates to CASSSGQDYNEQFF.

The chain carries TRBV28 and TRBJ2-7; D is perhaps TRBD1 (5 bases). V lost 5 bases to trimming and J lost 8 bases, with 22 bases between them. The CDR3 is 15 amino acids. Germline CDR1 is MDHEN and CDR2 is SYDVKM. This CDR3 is CASSPPLGHLPQQYF. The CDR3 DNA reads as TGTGCCAGCAGTCCGCCTCTCGGACACCTTCCACAGCAGTACTTC.

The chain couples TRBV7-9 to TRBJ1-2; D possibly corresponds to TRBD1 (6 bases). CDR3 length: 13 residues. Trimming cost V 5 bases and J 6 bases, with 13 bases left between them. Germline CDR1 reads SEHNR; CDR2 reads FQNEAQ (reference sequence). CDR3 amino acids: CASSLTGLDGYTF. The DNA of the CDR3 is TGTGCCAGCAGCCTCACAGGGCTGGATGGCTACACCTTC.

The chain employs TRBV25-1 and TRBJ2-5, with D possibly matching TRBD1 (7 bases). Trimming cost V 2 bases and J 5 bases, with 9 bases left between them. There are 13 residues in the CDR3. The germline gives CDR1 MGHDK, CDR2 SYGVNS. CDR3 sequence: CASSEGGGETQYF. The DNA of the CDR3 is TGTGCCAGCAGTGAAGGAGGGGGCGAGACCCAGTACTTC.

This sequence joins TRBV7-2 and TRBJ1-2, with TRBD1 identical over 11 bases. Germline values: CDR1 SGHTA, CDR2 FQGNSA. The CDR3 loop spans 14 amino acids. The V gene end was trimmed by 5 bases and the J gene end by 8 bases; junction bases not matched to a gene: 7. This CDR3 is CASSQPGQGGGYTF. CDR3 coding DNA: TGTGCCAGCAGCCAGCCGGGACAGGGGGGAGGCTACACCTTC.

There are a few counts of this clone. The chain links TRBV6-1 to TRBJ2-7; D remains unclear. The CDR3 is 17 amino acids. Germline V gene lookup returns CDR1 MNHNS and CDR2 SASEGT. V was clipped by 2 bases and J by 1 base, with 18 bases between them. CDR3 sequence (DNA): TGTGCCAGCAGTGAAATTTTCTGGTCGAGGCAGTCCTACGAGCAGTACTTC. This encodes CASSEIFWSRQSYEQYF.

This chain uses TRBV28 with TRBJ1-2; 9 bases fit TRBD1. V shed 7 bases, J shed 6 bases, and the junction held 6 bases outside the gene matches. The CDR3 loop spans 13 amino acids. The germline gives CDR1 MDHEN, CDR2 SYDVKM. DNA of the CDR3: TGTGCCAGCACACGGGACAGGGTAAATGGCTACACCTTC. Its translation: CASTRDRVNGYTF.